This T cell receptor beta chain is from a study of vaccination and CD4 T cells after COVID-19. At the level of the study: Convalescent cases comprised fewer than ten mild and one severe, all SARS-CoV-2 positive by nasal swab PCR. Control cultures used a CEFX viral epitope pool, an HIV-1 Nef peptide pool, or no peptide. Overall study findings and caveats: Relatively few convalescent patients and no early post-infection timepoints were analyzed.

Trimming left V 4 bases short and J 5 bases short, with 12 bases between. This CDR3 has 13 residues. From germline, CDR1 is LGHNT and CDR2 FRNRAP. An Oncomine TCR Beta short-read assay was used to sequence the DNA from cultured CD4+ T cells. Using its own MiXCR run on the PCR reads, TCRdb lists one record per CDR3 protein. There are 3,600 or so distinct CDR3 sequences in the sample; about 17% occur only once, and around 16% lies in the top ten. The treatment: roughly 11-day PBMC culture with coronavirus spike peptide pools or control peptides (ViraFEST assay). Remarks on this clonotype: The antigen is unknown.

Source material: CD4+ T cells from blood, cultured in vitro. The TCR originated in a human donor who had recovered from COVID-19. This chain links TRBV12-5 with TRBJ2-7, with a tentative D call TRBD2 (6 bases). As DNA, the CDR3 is TGTGCTAGTGGTTGGAGGGGCAGGGACGAGCAGTACTTC. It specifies CASGWRGRDEQYF.